This TCR beta chain was sequenced during a study of cytomegalovirus exposure and HLA in healthy donors. As for the study in general: One earlier analysis, a look at 150 million to 200 million T cells, found roughly 120 million unique TCR beta sequences.

The CDR3 spans 15 residues. Germline V lookup: CDR1 SGHDT, CDR2 YYEEEE. V shed 4 bases and J shed 7 bases, with 20 bases lying between them. In its sample, this clone was seen a few times. What it binds is unknown. Primers: 60 Vbeta forward and 13 Jbeta reverse. Profiled with immunoSEQ multiplex PCR; TCRdb holds only in-frame clones, not every one. Seen here are roughly 120,000 clones, approximately 70% observed once, and the top ten hold approximately 8.4%. Whole-study results and caveats: As a later analysis revealed, the rate of TCR association differed by HLA locus, with DRB1 most and HLA-C fewest. In a later analysis, compared with equally common non-associated chains, HLA-associated beta chains were more expanded.

Sequencing input: PBMCs. V is TRBV5-6 and J is TRBJ1-2; D is perhaps TRBD1 (6 bases). The sequence was collected from a man aged 35 to 55 in good health and CMV-seronegative. The CDR3 DNA reads TGTGCCAGCAGCCCAACAAAAACAGGGAAGGCTGGCTACACCTTC. Translating gives CASSPTKTGKAGYTF.